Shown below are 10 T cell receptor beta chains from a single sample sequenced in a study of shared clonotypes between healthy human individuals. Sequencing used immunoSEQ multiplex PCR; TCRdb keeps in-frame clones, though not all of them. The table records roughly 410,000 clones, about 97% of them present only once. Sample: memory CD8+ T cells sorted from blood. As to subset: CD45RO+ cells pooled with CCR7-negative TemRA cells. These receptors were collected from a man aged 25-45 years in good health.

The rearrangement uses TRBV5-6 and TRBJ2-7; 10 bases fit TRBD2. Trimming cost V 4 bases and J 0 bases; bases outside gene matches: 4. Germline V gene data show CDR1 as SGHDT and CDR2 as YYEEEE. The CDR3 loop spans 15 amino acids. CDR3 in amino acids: CASSPASGSSYEQYF. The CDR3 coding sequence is TGTGCCAGCAGCCCCGCTAGCGGGAGCTCCTACGAGCAGTACTTC.

CDR3 sequence reads: CASSQVWGRGEVTREQYF. The CDR3 bases are TGCGCCAGCAGCCAAGTTTGGGGGCGGGGGGAGGTGACGCGAGAGCAGTACTTC. The rearrangement joins TRBV4-1 to TRBJ2-7; 8 bases align to TRBD2. J gave up 7 bases and V 1 base, and 18 bases lay outside the gene matches. CDR3 length equals 18 residues. Germline V CDR1 and CDR2: MGHRA, YSYEKL.

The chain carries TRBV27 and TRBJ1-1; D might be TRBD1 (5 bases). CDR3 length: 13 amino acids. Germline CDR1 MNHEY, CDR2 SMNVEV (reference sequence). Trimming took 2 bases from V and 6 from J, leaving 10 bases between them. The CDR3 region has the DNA TGTGCCAGCAGTTTAAAAGGAGGGGCTGAAGCTTTCTTT. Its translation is CASSLKGGAEAFF.

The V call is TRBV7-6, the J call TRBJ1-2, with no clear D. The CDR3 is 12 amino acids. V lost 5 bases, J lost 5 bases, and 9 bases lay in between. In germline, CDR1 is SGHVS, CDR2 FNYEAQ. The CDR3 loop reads CASSPHRYGYTF. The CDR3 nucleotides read TGTGCCAGCAGCCCGCATCGTTATGGCTACACCTTC.

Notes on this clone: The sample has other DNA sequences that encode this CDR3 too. Here the CDR3 DNA reads TGTGCCAGCAGTTACTTAGGGGCTGGGGCCAACGTCCTGACTTTC. This translates into CASSYLGAGANVLTF. The genes are TRBV6-5 and TRBJ2-6; tentative D call: TRBD1 (5 bases). V lost 1 base and J lost 2, with 6 bases in between. The V gene's germline CDR1 is MNHEY and CDR2 SVGAGI. This CDR3 spans 15 amino acids.

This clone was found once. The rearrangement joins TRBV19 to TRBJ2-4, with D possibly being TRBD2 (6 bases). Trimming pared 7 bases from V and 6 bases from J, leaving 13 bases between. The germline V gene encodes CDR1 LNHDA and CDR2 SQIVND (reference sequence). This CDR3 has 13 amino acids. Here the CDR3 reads CASMEGLGNIQYF. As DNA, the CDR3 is TGTGCCAGTATGGAGGGGTTGGGAAACATTCAGTACTTC.

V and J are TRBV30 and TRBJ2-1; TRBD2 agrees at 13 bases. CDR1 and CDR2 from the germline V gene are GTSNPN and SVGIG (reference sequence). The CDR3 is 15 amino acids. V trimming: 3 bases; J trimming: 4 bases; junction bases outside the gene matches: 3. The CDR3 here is CAWSGLAGVYNEQFF. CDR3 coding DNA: TGTGCCTGGAGCGGACTAGCGGGGGTATACAATGAGCAGTTCTTC. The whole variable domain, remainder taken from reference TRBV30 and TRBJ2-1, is SQTIHQWPATLVQPVGSPLSLECTVEGTSNPNLYWYRQAAGRGLQLLFYSVGIGQISSEVPQNLSASRPQDRQFILSSKKLLLSDSGFYLCAWSGLAGVYNEQFFGPGTRLTVL.

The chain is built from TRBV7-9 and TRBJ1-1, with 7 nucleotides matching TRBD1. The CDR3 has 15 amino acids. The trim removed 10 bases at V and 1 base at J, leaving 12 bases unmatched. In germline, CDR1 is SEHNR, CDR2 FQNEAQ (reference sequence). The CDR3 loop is CATPGTGQWNTEAFF. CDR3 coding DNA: TGTGCCACCCCGGGAACGGGACAGTGGAACACTGAAGCTTTCTTT.

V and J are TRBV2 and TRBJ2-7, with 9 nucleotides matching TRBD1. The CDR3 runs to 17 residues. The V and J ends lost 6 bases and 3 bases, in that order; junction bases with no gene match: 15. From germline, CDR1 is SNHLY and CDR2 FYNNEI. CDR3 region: CASRNRFSDRGVYEQYF. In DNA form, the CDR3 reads TGTGCCAGCAGAAACAGATTTTCGGACAGGGGAGTCTACGAGCAGTACTTC.

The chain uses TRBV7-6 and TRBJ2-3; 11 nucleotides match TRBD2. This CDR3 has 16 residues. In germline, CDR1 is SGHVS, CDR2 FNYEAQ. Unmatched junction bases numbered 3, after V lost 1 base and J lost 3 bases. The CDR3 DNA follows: TGTGCCAGCAGCTTAGTCACTAGCGGGAGAACAGATACGCAGTATTTT. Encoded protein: CASSLVTSGRTDTQYF.